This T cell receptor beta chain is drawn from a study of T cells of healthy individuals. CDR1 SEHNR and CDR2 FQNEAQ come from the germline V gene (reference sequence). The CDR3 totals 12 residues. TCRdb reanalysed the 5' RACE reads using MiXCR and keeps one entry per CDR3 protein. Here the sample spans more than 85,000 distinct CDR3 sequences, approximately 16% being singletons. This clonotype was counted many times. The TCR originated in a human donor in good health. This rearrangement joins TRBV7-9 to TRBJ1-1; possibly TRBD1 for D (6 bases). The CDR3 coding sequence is TGTGCGAGTTGGGGGGGCGACACTGAAGCTTTCTTT. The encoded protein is CASWGGDTEAFF.